This TCR beta chain was profiled in a study of shared clonotypes between healthy human individuals (TCRdb year 2020). In the study overall: Two women and a few men aged 18 to 49 years were included in the cohort. Different laboratories and diverse techniques were used to prepare libraries and sequence TCR repertoires, to increase sequencing depth and limit assay-specific biases. For each donor, CD4 naive and CD4 memory were each run on three plates, CD8 naive on two plates, and CD8 memory on one plate. Leukapheresis yielded between about 0.94 and 10 billion PBMCs per donor. To estimate repertoire size and how much clonotype sharing occurs between individuals, the study deeply sequenced the blood TCR repertoires of five healthy adults. What the authors observed across the whole study: Compared with non-shared clonotypes, clonotypes shared by all four sorted-subset donors had higher generation probabilities. Across a handful of donors, approximately 5% of naive CD4, 3% to 4% of naive CD8, around 2.5% of memory CD4, and under 0.45% of memory CD8 clonotypes were shared. Even with the large sequencing depth, rarefaction of the sorted-subset datasets indicated that sequencing was incomplete. Based on pairwise subsampling, the degree of clonotype sharing among donors was expected to be affected by sequencing depth. Only blood was sampled, and tissue TCR repertoires likely differ from those in blood. Because the study included only a small number of donors, the genetic and exposure-history diversity represented was limited. Larger estimated clonotype richness was generally found for naive subsets than for memory subsets.

CD8 naive samples consisted of CD45RO-negative cells that were positively selected for CCR7, yielding a CD45RA+CCR7+ population without TemRA cells. Healthy HIV-negative adults with no recently reported acute infections or vaccinations were included as donors. Every donor was a Caucasian adult residing in Nashville, Tennessee, USA. Blood was obtained by leukapheresis, after which PBMCs were separated by Ficoll-Histopaque density gradient centrifugation and cryopreserved in liquid nitrogen vapor phase. Analytical flow cytometry was used to check the purity and quantity of every magnetically sorted T cell population. Each sorted fraction had its genomic DNA isolated and then quantified by UV absorbance on a Nanodrop 2000c. Using the deep immunoSEQ assay, multiplex PCR amplified TCR CDR3 regions from genomic DNA. For each cell subset, the extracted genomic DNA was distributed evenly across all wells of several immunoSEQ 96-well plates, and each plate served as one replicate. For sorted subsets, around 200 ng genomic DNA, equal to about 30,000 T cell genomes, was loaded into each replicate PCR. Purified libraries were quantified with a Qubit 3.0 fluorometer, sized on a Bioanalyzer 2100, and re-quantified with the KAPA Library Quantification kit. Every immunoSEQ 96-well plate was sequenced on a separate single-read 150-cycle Illumina NextSeq 550 flow cell. As for the original processing: Because the immunoSEQ output included only junctional sequences and no quality scores, the filtering could not be the same as the filtering used for full-length reads. Sequences were annotated with PyIR, a Python wrapper for IgBLAST v1.9, using IMGT germline references to assign V/J genes and CDR3. Reads were removed for weak V/J assignments (E-value above 1e-6), missing CDR3, stop codons, out-of-frame junctions, or ambiguous translated residues. A V3J clonotype was defined by an identical inferred V gene, J gene, and CDR3 amino acid sequence. The percentage overlap between two repertoires was calculated by dividing the number of shared unique clonotypes by the size of the smaller repertoire. Repertoire richness was assessed with RTK rarefaction, the Chao1 estimator, and Recon v2.1 estimates of unobserved clonotypes. OLGA was used to compute generation probabilities for all TCRbeta clonotypes that the gDNA method yielded from several donors. TCRdb re-hosts the immuneACCESS table, in-frame sequences only. Its copies lack some clones; in the studies checked, an unresolved V gene accounts for under half of them, and the cause for the rest is not known. V and J calls and clone size come straight from that table; D and trimming were deduced from the DNA. This sample comprises around 2.1 million clones, 85% to 95% of them detected only once. The ten largest clones capture under 2% of the sample.

Reading from cysteine to phenylalanine, the CDR3 counts 15 amino acids. Solely the CDR3 DNA is kept, with 45 bases framed from the first base. According to the germline V gene (reference sequence), CDR1 reads MNHEY and CDR2 reads SMNVEV. V lost 1 base and J lost 1 base, and the count of bases not matched to a germline gene is 0. This clone was recorded only once. Its antigen is currently not known. Base qualities are not provided; no much larger clone lies one nucleotide away. Sequenced input: naive CD8+ T cells from PBMCs. Interpreted using the paper, the cell subset or site label stands for: CD45RA+CCR7+. The receptor was derived from a man younger than 35 in good health. Some clones in this sample may be carry-over from other donors' samples. Here the chain combines TRBV27 and TRBJ1-1; the central 10 bases match TRBD1. The CDR3 sequence is CASSLWDRGNTEAFF. The DNA sequence is as follows: TGTGCCAGCAGTTTATGGGACAGGGGGAACACTGAAGCTTTCTTT.